The 18 T cell receptor beta chains below were found in one sample sequenced in a study of Tregs in tolerant kidney transplant recipients (dated by TCRdb to between 2018 and 2020). Library preparation was by the immunoSEQ multiplex PCR assay. Drawn from immuneACCESS, this table holds only the in-frame rearrangements with V and J called that TCRdb kept. Clones are partly lost; checked studies trace under half to an unresolved V gene and leave the rest unexplained. For this sample there are 240,000 or so clones; 65% to 85% appear just once. The ten most abundant clones make up roughly 0.67% of the sample. Sequenced material: CD4+ T cells from blood. Source of these receptors: a human donor in good health.

The rearrangement joins TRBV5-6 to TRBJ2-7, with D tentatively TRBD1 (5 bases). Germline V gene lookup returns CDR1 SGHDT and CDR2 YYEEEE. The V end lost 4 bases, the J end lost 0 bases, and 11 bases lay between the germline ends. This CDR3 contains 14 residues. CDR3 sequence (DNA): TGTGCCAGCAGCGGCCAGGGTTCCTCCTACGAGCAGTACTTC. It codes for CASSGQGSSYEQYF.

V usage is TRBV4-1 and J usage is TRBJ2-7; perhaps D is TRBD1 or TRBD2 (5 bases each). Trimming shortened V by 1 base and J by 4 bases, and 17 bases separated the two germline ends. This CDR3 is 16 amino acids long. Germline V gene sequence: CDR1 MGHRA, CDR2 YSYEKL. This chain's CDR3 is CASSQGRGAEDYEQYF. The CDR3 region has the DNA TGCGCCAGCAGCCAAGGTAGGGGCGCGGAGGATTACGAGCAGTACTTC.

This clone was observed a few times. J is TRBJ2-1 and V is TRBV9; TRBD2 is a possible D gene (5 bases). Germline CDR1 SGDLS, CDR2 YYNGEE. The CDR3 runs to 15 residues. V lost 4 bases and J lost 6, with 17 bases in between. The CDR3 loop reads CASSQRGVLANEQFF. The CDR3 nucleotides read TGTGCCAGCAGCCAACGGGGTGTTCTTGCCAATGAGCAGTTCTTC.

The V gene is TRBV30, the J gene TRBJ1-5; D may be TRBD1 (5 bases). The CDR3 runs to 15 residues. V lost 2 bases and J 6 bases, leaving 17 bases between the germline ends. Germline values: CDR1 GTSNPN, CDR2 SVGIG (reference sequence). The CDR3 nucleotides are TGTGCCTGGAGTATGGGACCGATCATCCCTCAGCCCCAGCATTTT. Translating it yields CAWSMGPIIPQPQHF. The entire variable domain, with the rest obtained from reference TRBV30 and TRBJ1-5, is as follows: SQTIHQWPATLVQPVGSPLSLECTVEGTSNPNLYWYRQAAGRGLQLLFYSVGIGQISSEVPQNLSASRPQDRQFILSSKKLLLSDSGFYLCAWSMGPIIPQPQHFGDGTRLSIL.

This rearrangement joins TRBV2 to TRBJ1-3; 8 nucleotides line up with TRBD1. CDR1 and CDR2 (germline): SNHLY, FYNNEI. V was clipped by 7 bases and J by 2 bases; unmatched bases: 1. The CDR3 spans 13 residues. CDR3 residues: CASIQGAGNTIYF. The DNA of the CDR3 is TGTGCCAGCATACAGGGGGCTGGAAACACCATATATTTT.

The CDR3 DNA reads as TGTGCCAGTAGTCGGACTGATACCCAAGAGACCCAGTACTTC. Its translation is CASSRTDTQETQYF. This chain joins TRBV19 and TRBJ2-5; the D gene is possibly TRBD2 (5 bases). The CDR3 covers 14 residues. CDR1 is LNHDA and CDR2 is SQIVND in the germline V gene (reference sequence). Trimming cost V 5 bases and J 1 base, with 11 bases left between them.

The V gene is TRBV6-5, the J gene TRBJ1-2, with unresolved D. Trimming shortened V by 7 bases and J by 2 bases, and 8 bases separated the two germline ends. Germline values: CDR1 MNHEY, CDR2 SVGAGI. The CDR3 is 12 residues long. The CDR3 loop is CASNDMNYGYTF. The CDR3 coding sequence is TGTGCCAGCAACGACATGAACTATGGCTACACCTTC.

The V call is TRBV5-1, the J call TRBJ1-5; 9 positions agree with TRBD1. V shed 4 bases and J 4 bases; nucleotides not matched to a gene: 3. Germline V gene sequence: CDR1 SGHRS, CDR2 YFSETQ. The CDR3 totals 14 residues. CDR3 coding DNA: TGCGCCAGCAGCCCAGGGACAGGGAATCAGCCCCAGCATTTT. This encodes CASSPGTGNQPQHF. The full variable domain, rest sourced from reference TRBV5-1 and TRBJ1-5, is KAGVTQTPRYLIKTRGQQVTLSCSPISGHRSVSWYQQTPGQGLQFLFEYFSETQRNKGNFPGRFSGRQFSNSRSEMNVSTLELGDSALYLCASSPGTGNQPQHFGDGTRLSIL.

J is TRBJ2-1 and V is TRBV11-3; D is perhaps TRBD1 (6 bases). V was clipped by 5 bases and J by 3 bases, with 14 bases between them. Germline V lookup: CDR1 SGHNT, CDR2 YENEEA. The CDR3 runs 15 residues. The CDR3 reads CASSAGTLSYNEQFF. In nucleotides, the CDR3 is TGTGCCAGCAGCGCCGGGACACTGAGCTACAATGAGCAGTTCTTC.

The J gene is TRBJ2-5, the V gene TRBV5-5, with D unresolved. The V gene lost 4 bases and the J gene lost 5 bases, with 9 bases spanning the gap. Germline lookup yields CDR1 SGHKS and CDR2 YYEKEE (reference sequence). The CDR3 runs to 12 residues. CDR3 protein: CASSGVGETQYF. The CDR3 DNA reads TGTGCCAGCAGCGGGGTAGGGGAGACCCAGTACTTC.

The gene calls are TRBV12-5 and TRBJ2-5; D is undetermined. Germline V gene lookup returns CDR1 LGHNT and CDR2 FRNRAP. The CDR3 runs 15 residues. V dropped 1 base and J dropped 5 bases, with 14 bases sitting between them. The CDR3 sequence: CASGLGSQGWETQYF. CDR3 sequence (DNA): TGTGCTAGTGGTTTGGGATCGCAAGGGTGGGAGACCCAGTACTTC.

The chain recombines TRBV7-9 with TRBJ1-5; D perhaps matches TRBD1 (6 bases). CDR3 size: 15 residues. Trimming shortened V by 6 bases and J by 0 bases, and 12 bases separated the two germline ends. CDR1 is SEHNR, CDR2 FQNEAQ, per germline (reference sequence). The CDR3 DNA reads as TGTGCCAGCAGTCTAGACAGGTCTAGCAATCAGCCCCAGCATTTT. Its translation: CASSLDRSSNQPQHF.

The genes are TRBV7-6 and TRBJ2-6; tentative D call: TRBD2 (5 bases). The germline V gene has CDR1 SGHVS and CDR2 FNYEAQ. CDR3 length: 15 amino acids. V lost 1 base and J lost 2, with 6 bases in between. CDR3 residues: CASSLGGTGANVLTF. The DNA for the CDR3 is TGTGCCAGCAGCTTAGGAGGGACTGGGGCCAACGTCCTGACTTTC.

The chain is built from TRBV2 and TRBJ2-7; 7 nucleotides align to TRBD1. The CDR3 length is 14 residues. V dropped 8 bases and J dropped 5; count of bases not matched to a gene: 12. Germline V gives CDR1 SNHLY, CDR2 FYNNEI. The CDR3 sequence is CASVAGQVFHEQYF. As DNA, the CDR3 is TGTGCCAGCGTAGCCGGACAGGTGTTTCACGAGCAGTACTTC.

This clone was seen a single time. J is TRBJ2-5 and V is TRBV2; D may be TRBD1 or TRBD2 (6 bases each). The J call may be mistaken, given a closer DNA end match to TRBJ2-7. The germline V gene encodes CDR1 SNHLY and CDR2 FYNNEI. The CDR3 is 13 amino acids. The CDR3 DNA follows: TGTGCCAGCCTTGTGAGGGGGGCGTACGAGCAGTACTTC. Translating it yields CASLVRGAYEQYF.

The rearrangement links TRBV18 to TRBJ2-1; 10 nucleotides line up with TRBD2. CDR3 length: 16 residues. Germline V gives CDR1 KGHSH, CDR2 LQKENI. The V gene end was trimmed by 2 bases and the J gene end by 4 bases; junction bases not matched to a gene: 5. CDR3 sequence: CASSPVRTSGYNEQFF. The CDR3 DNA is TGTGCCAGCTCACCAGTGAGGACTAGCGGTTACAATGAGCAGTTCTTC. Drawing the rest from reference TRBV18 and TRBJ2-1, the complete variable domain is NAGVMQNPRHLVRRRGQEARLRCSPMKGHSHVYWYRQLPEEGLKFMVYLQKENIIDESGMPKERFSAEFPKEGPSILRIQQVVRGDSAAYFCASSPVRTSGYNEQFFGPGTRLTVL.

This rearrangement joins TRBV6-6 to TRBJ2-5, with TRBD2 matching 8 bases. The CDR3 length is 13 residues. V was clipped by 5 bases and J by 5 bases; unmatched bases: 4. Germline V gene sequence: CDR1 MNHNY, CDR2 SVGAGI (reference sequence). CDR3 nucleotides: TGTGCCAGCAGTCGGACTAGCCGGGAGACCCAGTACTTC. This sequence encodes CASSRTSRETQYF.

In this sample, this clone turned up a few times. The chain recombines TRBV27 with TRBJ1-4; D might be TRBD1 (5 bases). CDR3 length: 15 amino acids. V was clipped by 4 bases and J by 5 bases, with 14 bases between them. In germline, CDR1 is MNHEY, CDR2 SMNVEV (reference sequence). The CDR3 nucleotides read TGTGCCAGCAGTTCAGAGAAGGGACCGAATGAAAAACTGTTTTTT. Translating gives CASSSEKGPNEKLFF.